This paragraph covers one TCR beta chain sequence. Its target is unknown. As originally analysed: Filtering differed because ImmunoSEQ produced junction-only sequences that carried no quality scores. The method was immunoSEQ multiplex PCR; TCRdb's version includes in-frame clones alone and lacks a portion of them. The D gene and trimming were derived from the DNA, and the V and J assignments and clone size from that table. The sample lists around 510,000 clones; roughly 95% were seen once. The data belong to a study of shared clonotypes between healthy human individuals. Across the whole study: The plates for each donor numbered three CD4 naive, three CD4 memory, two CD8 naive and one CD8 memory.

Broader study findings: Relative to their counterparts shared across all four donors, non-shared clonotypes exhibited diminished generation probabilities.

Investigators divided CD4+ cells into CD45RA+ naive and CD45RA-negative memory subsets. Sequencing was done on a sample of naive CD4+ T cells sorted from blood. Subset meaning: CD45RA+ positively selected. The receptor's source is a woman in her twenties or thirties in good health.

This CDR3 reads CASSPGTSGVNTGELFF. In nucleotides, the CDR3 is TGTGCCAGCAGTCCCGGGACTAGCGGGGTTAACACCGGGGAGCTGTTTTTT. The rearrangement links TRBV27 to TRBJ2-2; 13 nucleotides agree with TRBD2. Germline-derived CDR1 and CDR2 are MNHEY and SMNVEV (reference sequence). The CDR3 sequence is 17 residues long. V shed 5 bases, J shed 2 bases, and the junction held 5 bases outside the gene matches.